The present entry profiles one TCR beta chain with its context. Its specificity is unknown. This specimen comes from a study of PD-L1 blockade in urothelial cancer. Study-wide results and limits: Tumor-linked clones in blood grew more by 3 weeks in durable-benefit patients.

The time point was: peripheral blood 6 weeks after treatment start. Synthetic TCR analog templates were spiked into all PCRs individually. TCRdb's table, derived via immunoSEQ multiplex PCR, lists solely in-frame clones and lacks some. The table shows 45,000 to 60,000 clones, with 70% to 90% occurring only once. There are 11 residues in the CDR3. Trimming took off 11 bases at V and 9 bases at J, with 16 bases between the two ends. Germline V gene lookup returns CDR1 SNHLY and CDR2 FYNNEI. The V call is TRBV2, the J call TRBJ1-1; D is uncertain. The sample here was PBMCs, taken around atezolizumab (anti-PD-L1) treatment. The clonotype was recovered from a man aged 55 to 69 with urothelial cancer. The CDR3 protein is CAPTVGGKAFF. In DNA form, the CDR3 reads TGTGCCCCGACGGTGGGAGGAAAAGCTTTCTTT.